Listed here are 19 T cell receptor beta chains from one sample, sequenced in a study of neurological immune-mediated disorders. TCRdb called the 5' RACE reads again in MiXCR, with one record for every CDR3 protein. Among 50,000 to 65,000 distinct CDR3 sequences, roughly 4.8% were seen once, and the ten largest hold around 3.5%. The source material was PBMCs. Every receptor here comes from a woman in her 50s with multiple sclerosis.

This clonotype appeared many times. The chain employs TRBV6-2 or TRBV6-3 and TRBJ1-1; D might be TRBD1 (5 bases). V was pared by 4 bases and J by 1 base, with 10 bases between. This CDR3 comprises 14 residues. Germline CDR1 is MNHEY and CDR2 is SVGEGT. CDR3 in DNA: TGTGCCAGCAGTTCGGGACGGGAGAACACTGAAGCTTTCTTT. This encodes CASSSGRENTEAFF.

This clonotype was detected ten times or more. The chain joins TRBV6-2 or TRBV6-3 to TRBJ2-1; TRBD2 is a possible D gene (5 bases). The germline CDR1 and CDR2 sequences are MNHEY and SVGEGT. This CDR3 spans 15 amino acids. Trimming removed 0 bases from V and 9 bases from J, with 15 bases in between. CDR3 nucleotide sequence: TGTGCCAGCAGTTACTCGGGGAGCGCCGCAAGTGAGCAGTTCTTC. Translated: CASSYSGSAASEQFF.

This clonotype was counted at least ten times. J is TRBJ2-2 and V is TRBV5-8, with 7 bases that match TRBD1. The CDR3 totals 15 residues. In germline, CDR1 is SGHTS, CDR2 YDEGEE. V gave up 3 bases and J gave up 0 bases; unmatched junction bases: 2. For the CDR3, the DNA is TGTGCCAGCAGCTGGACAGGCCCGAACACCGGGGAGCTGTTTTTT. This gives the protein CASSWTGPNTGELFF.

This clonotype was seen repeatedly, ten times or more. The CDR3 bases are TGTGCCAGCAGCTCCCTCGGGGGGGTACTGGGCGGGGAGCTGTTTTTT. It specifies CASSSLGGVLGGELFF. The chain links TRBV7-2 to TRBJ2-2, with 8 bases that match TRBD2. The CDR3 runs 16 residues. Germline loops: CDR1 SGHTA, CDR2 FQGNSA. Trimming cost V 4 bases and J 7 bases; bases outside gene matches: 11.

This clonotype was seen repeatedly, ten times or more. The chain joins TRBV6-6 to TRBJ2-3; 9 nucleotides match TRBD1. This CDR3 region has 16 residues. Germline loops: CDR1 MNHNY, CDR2 SVGAGI (reference sequence). The J segment lost 4 bases and the V segment lost 2 bases, leaving 7 bases of the junction unmatched. CDR3 in amino acids: CASSYGTGSRADTQYF. The DNA for the CDR3 is TGTGCCAGCAGTTACGGGACAGGGAGTAGGGCAGATACGCAGTATTTT.

This clonotype was observed at least ten times. The chain recombines TRBV6-2 or TRBV6-3 with TRBJ1-6, with D perhaps matching TRBD1 (5 bases). The CDR3 runs 17 residues. Germline values: CDR1 MNHEY, CDR2 SVGEGT. V was shortened by 6 bases and J by 2 bases, with 17 bases between the two germline ends. The CDR3 DNA reads TGTGCCAGCAGGCCCAGGGAGGGGCCTACCTATAATTCACCCCTCCACTTT. This translates into CASRPREGPTYNSPLHF.

At least ten counts were recorded for this clonotype. CDR3 DNA: TGTGCCAGCAGTTTAAATTACGGCTCCTACGAGCAGTACGTC. Translating it yields CASSLNYGSYEQYV. The V gene is TRBV27, the J gene TRBJ2-7; D call uncertain. Per the germline V gene, CDR1 is MNHEY and CDR2 is SMNVEV (reference sequence). The CDR3 is 14 amino acids. V lost 2 bases and J lost 0, with 8 bases in between.

This clonotype occurred many times. The J gene is TRBJ2-7, the V gene TRBV12-3 or TRBV12-4; tentatively, D is TRBD2 (6 bases). The CDR3 has 13 amino acids. V lost 5 bases to trimming and J lost 2 bases, with 10 bases between them. CDR3 nucleotide sequence: TGTGCCAGCAGTAGGGGACTGACCTACGAGCAGTACGTC. Translation: CASSRGLTYEQYV.

This clonotype occurred many times. This chain links TRBV3-1 with TRBJ2-5, with no clear D. V was clipped by 1 base and J by 2 bases, with 8 bases between them. CDR1 is LGHDT and CDR2 is YNNKEL in the germline V gene (reference sequence). This CDR3 contains 14 residues. CDR3 in DNA: TGTGCCAGCAGCCAAGCCGAAACGCAAGAGACCCAGTACTTC. It is translated as CASSQAETQETQYF.

This clonotype was seen ten or more times. The CDR3 protein is CASSVDVRVNTEAFF. The CDR3 DNA follows: TGTGCCAGCAGCGTAGACGTCAGGGTAAACACTGAAGCTTTCTTT. The V call is TRBV9, the J call TRBJ1-1; tentative D call: TRBD1 (5 bases). From germline, CDR1 is SGDLS and CDR2 YYNGEE. The CDR3 runs 15 residues. Trimming took 0 bases from V and 2 from J, leaving 11 bases between them.

This clonotype showed up many times. The chain employs TRBV6-5 and TRBJ1-2; D gene unclear. The germline V and J ends were trimmed by 5 bases and 4 bases, with 17 bases remaining between them. Germline lookup yields CDR1 MNHEY and CDR2 SVGAGI. There are 15 residues in the CDR3. DNA of the CDR3: TGTGCCAGCAGTAAACATTTCGCGGCCAGCTATGGCTACACCTTC. Protein product: CASSKHFAASYGYTF.

In this sample, this clonotype turned up a few times. The rearrangement uses TRBV24-1 and TRBJ2-2; the D gene is possibly TRBD1 (5 bases). This CDR3 is 14 amino acids long. Germline CDR1 reads KGHDR; CDR2 reads SFDVKD. Trimming cost V 8 bases and J 0 bases, with 9 bases left between them. The CDR3 sequence is CATKGQSNTGELFF. In DNA form, the CDR3 reads TGTGCCACCAAGGGGCAATCGAACACCGGGGAGCTGTTTTTT.

Many counts were recorded for this clonotype. The gene calls are TRBV29-1 and TRBJ2-7; the match to TRBD1 covers 11 bases. The CDR3 is 14 amino acids. V shed 6 bases, J shed 0 bases, and the junction held 4 bases outside the gene matches. Per germline, CDR1 SQVTM and CDR2 ANQGSEA. CDR3 in DNA: TGCAGCGTGGGGGGACAGGGGGTCTCCTACGAGCAGTACTTC. This encodes CSVGGQGVSYEQYF.

This clonotype was detected many times. The chain employs TRBV6-2 or TRBV6-3 and TRBJ2-3; D call uncertain. V was clipped by 7 bases and J by 3 bases, with 11 bases between them. The CDR3 runs 13 residues. CDR1 and CDR2 (germline): MNHEY, SVGEGT. Here the CDR3 DNA reads TGTGCCAGCAACTGGCGGAAGACAGATACGCAGTATTTT. Its translation is CASNWRKTDTQYF.

This clonotype was detected many times. The J gene is TRBJ1-2, the V gene TRBV2; D call uncertain. Trimming removed 2 bases from V and 4 bases from J, with 5 bases in between. There are 12 residues in the CDR3. Germline-derived CDR1 and CDR2 are SNHLY and FYNNEI. The CDR3 region has the DNA TGTGCCAGCAGTGAATCGATCTATGGCTACACCTTC. Its protein product is CASSESIYGYTF.

This clonotype showed up many times. The V gene is TRBV4-1, the J gene TRBJ1-1, with 7 bases lining up with TRBD1. The V gene end was trimmed by 5 bases and the J gene end by 4 bases; junction bases not matched to a gene: 4. The germline V gene encodes CDR1 MGHRA and CDR2 YSYEKL. The CDR3 length is 13 residues. The CDR3 sequence is CASSLTGFTEAFF. In nucleotides, the CDR3 is TGCGCCAGCAGCTTGACAGGGTTCACTGAAGCTTTCTTT.

There are many counts of this clonotype. The V call is TRBV12-3 or TRBV12-4, the J call TRBJ2-1, with 11 bases fitting TRBD2. Trimming at V came to 3 bases and at J to 2 bases, leaving 9 bases not matched to a gene. The CDR3 runs to 18 residues. In DNA, the CDR3 is TGTGCCAGCAGTTTTGGTAGCGGGGGGGCCTACGCCTACAATGAGCAGTTCTTC. Translating gives CASSFGSGGAYAYNEQFF.

As regards this clonotype: A much more abundant neighbour one base away suggests this may be a read error. The CDR3 does not end in the conserved phenylalanine or tryptophan, so this is likely a read error. The gene calls are TRBV7-8 and TRBJ2-5; D possibly corresponds to TRBD1 (6 bases). Looked up from germline, CDR1 is SGHVS and CDR2 is FQNEAQ. The CDR3 is made up of 15 amino acids. Trimming shortened V by 5 bases and J by 0 bases, and 13 bases separated the two germline ends. This chain's CDR3 is CASSTGTTYQETQYY. The DNA of the CDR3 is TGTGCCAGCAGCACCGGGACAACGTACCAAGAGACCCAGTACTAC.

This clonotype occurred many times. The chain uses TRBV24-1 and TRBJ2-2, with 8 bases that match TRBD1. CDR1 is KGHDR and CDR2 is SFDVKD in the germline V gene. The CDR3 loop spans 16 amino acids. Trimming at V came to 3 bases and at J to 6 bases, leaving 8 bases not matched to a gene. CDR3 DNA: TGTGCCACCAGTGATGGGTGGACAGGGTTCGCCGGGGAGCTGTTTTTT. Protein: CATSDGWTGFAGELFF.